A single sample gave rise to the 23 T cell receptor beta chains below, sequenced in a study of cytomegalovirus exposure and HLA in healthy donors. Use of 60 Vbeta and 13 Jbeta primers characterized the PCR. Using immunoSEQ multiplex PCR, the repertoire was profiled, and TCRdb retains in-frame clones only, with some absent. Found here are more than 100,000 clones, less than 90% of them singletons; the top ten hold 1.5%. Sequencing input: PBMCs. These receptors originate from a man in his forties in good health and CMV-seronegative.

This chain joins TRBV19 and TRBJ1-1; D is unclear. Trimming left V 6 bases short and J 5 bases short, with 7 bases between. This CDR3 has 11 amino acids. From germline, CDR1 is LNHDA and CDR2 SQIVND (reference sequence). The CDR3 nucleotides are TGTGCCAGTAGGGGAGAAACTGAAGCTTTCTTT. It specifies CASRGETEAFF. The full variable domain, completed using reference TRBV19 and TRBJ1-1, is DGGITQSPKYLFRKEGQNVTLSCEQNLNHDAMYWYRQDPGQGLRLIYYSQIVNDFQKGDIAEGYSVSREKKESFPLTVTSAQKNPTAFYLCASRGETEAFFGQGTRLTVV.

CDR3 sequence (DNA): TGCGCCAGCAGCCCAGGACAGGGGGCCGGGGAGCTGTTTTTT. It codes for CASSPGQGAGELFF. The V call is TRBV5-1, the J call TRBJ2-2, with TRBD1 matching 10 bases. CDR3 length: 14 amino acids. Germline-derived CDR1 and CDR2 are SGHRS and YFSETQ. J lost 6 bases, V lost 4 bases, and 3 bases had no gene match.

The CDR3: CASSTQGPSGEQYF. In DNA, the CDR3 is TGTGCCAGTAGTACCCAGGGCCCGTCGGGCGAGCAGTACTTC. V gene TRBV19 combines with J gene TRBJ2-7; D might be TRBD1 (5 bases). The CDR3 is 14 residues long. V lost 4 bases to trimming and J lost 6 bases, with 16 bases between them. The germline gives CDR1 LNHDA, CDR2 SQIVND (reference sequence).

The gene calls are TRBV10-3 and TRBJ2-7; TRBD1 agrees at 10 bases. CDR3 length: 16 residues. The ends lost 0 bases at V and 3 bases at J; junction bases unmatched: 5. CDR1 ENHRY and CDR2 SYGVKD come from the germline V gene. The CDR3: CAISESTGQGIYEQYF. CDR3 bases: TGTGCCATCAGTGAGTCGACGGGACAGGGGATCTACGAGCAGTACTTC.

In DNA form, the CDR3 reads TGTGCCTGTGGGGGGGCAGACTACAATGAGCAGTTCTTC. Translation: CACGGADYNEQFF. The chain combines TRBV2 with TRBJ2-1, with D maybe TRBD2 (7 bases). CDR1 and CDR2 (germline): SNHLY, FYNNEI. V lost 11 bases and J lost 3, with 14 bases in between. This CDR3 spans 13 amino acids. Full variable domain (missing parts from reference TRBV2 and TRBJ2-1): EPEVTQTPSHQVTQMGQEVILRCVPISNHLYFYWYRQILGQKVEFLVSFYNNEISEKSEIFDDQFSVERPDGSNFTLKIRSTKLEDSAMYFCACGGADYNEQFFGPGTRLTVL.

As to this clone: Additional DNA sequences in this sample encode the identical CDR3. The chain combines TRBV6-5 with TRBJ1-1; 8 nucleotides line up with TRBD1. Germline CDR1 is MNHEY and CDR2 is SVGAGI. The CDR3 consists of 14 residues. After removal of 5 bases from V and 2 bases from J, the junction contained 4 bases not matched to a gene. CDR3 DNA: TGTGCCAGCAGTCAGACAGGGGAAAACACTGAAGCTTTCTTT. Translation gives CASSQTGENTEAFF.

The chain recombines TRBV29-1 with TRBJ2-5; 9 bases agree with TRBD2. Trimming at V came to 6 bases and at J to 5 bases, leaving 7 bases not matched to a gene. The CDR3 loop spans 13 amino acids. Germline loops: CDR1 SQVTM, CDR2 ANQGSEA. The CDR3 DNA follows: TGCAGCGTCTCTACCAGCGGGGGGGAGACCCAGTACTTC. It encodes CSVSTSGGETQYF.

The V call is TRBV28, the J call TRBJ2-1, with 11 bases fitting TRBD2. Germline CDR1 and CDR2: MDHEN and SYDVKM. The CDR3 has 16 residues. With 6 bases clipped from V and 8 bases from J, the junction kept 12 bases outside the gene matches. The DNA of the CDR3 is TGTGCCAGCAGCTTTAGCGGGGGGGCCTTGGTCGATGAGCAGTTCTTC. Protein: CASSFSGGALVDEQFF.

The chain uses TRBV5-8 and TRBJ2-1, with 7 nucleotides matching TRBD1. V dropped 4 bases and J dropped 8; count of bases not matched to a gene: 6. This CDR3 spans 13 amino acids. Germline V gene data show CDR1 as SGHTS and CDR2 as YDEGEE. Here the CDR3 reads CASSPPDRDEQFF. The CDR3 DNA reads TGTGCCAGCAGCCCGCCCGACAGGGATGAGCAGTTCTTC.

The chain's CDR3 is CASSPEGRRTLEVTEAFF. The CDR3 DNA sequence: TGTGCCAGCAGCCCAGAAGGACGGAGGACCCTGGAGGTCACTGAAGCTTTCTTT. The chain combines TRBV5-5 with TRBJ1-1, with D hard to call. This CDR3 comprises 18 residues. V was trimmed by 4 bases and J by 4 bases, leaving 26 bases between them. Germline-derived CDR1 and CDR2 are SGHKS and YYEKEE (reference sequence).

This clone was detected only once. The gene calls are TRBV30 and TRBJ1-5; a weak D match, TRBD1 (6 bases). V was pared by 3 bases and J by 0 bases, with 15 bases between. CDR3 length equals 16 residues. Germline lookup yields CDR1 GTSNPN and CDR2 SVGIG (reference sequence). CDR3: CAWRRGTGYSNQPQHF. DNA of the CDR3: TGTGCCTGGAGGAGGGGAACAGGGTATAGCAATCAGCCCCAGCATTTT.

The chain couples TRBV7-2 to TRBJ1-5, with D possibly TRBD1 on 6 matching bases. Trimming stripped 5 bases from V and 7 bases from J, with 21 bases between. This CDR3 contains 16 residues. CDR1 and CDR2 (germline): SGHTA, FQGNSA. CDR3 protein: CASSRLTTGQGQPQHF. Here the CDR3 DNA reads TGTGCCAGCAGCCGCCTTACGACAGGTCAGGGGCAGCCCCAGCATTTT.

The chain links TRBV29-1 to TRBJ2-2; no reliable D call. This CDR3 comprises 13 residues. Germline loops: CDR1 SQVTM, CDR2 ANQGSEA. V was pared by 4 bases and J by 1 base, with 7 bases between. CDR3 in DNA: TGCAGCGTTGGCCGAGAGAACACCGGGGAGCTGTTTTTT. This encodes CSVGRENTGELFF.

V is TRBV19 and J is TRBJ1-5; 7 positions agree with TRBD1. This CDR3 has 13 amino acids. Trimming removed 7 bases from V and 6 bases from J; junction bases left unmatched: 6. From germline, CDR1 is LNHDA and CDR2 SQIVND (reference sequence). CDR3 bases: TGTGCCAGTACGGGATGGACAGGTCAGCCCCAGCATTTT. As protein: CASTGWTGQPQHF.

The chain has TRBV7-9 and TRBJ2-7; 9 nucleotides align to TRBD1. Per germline, CDR1 SEHNR and CDR2 FQNEAQ (reference sequence). This CDR3 has 17 amino acids. V was pared by 2 bases and J by 5 bases, with 13 bases of the junction left unmatched. The chain's CDR3 is CASSLNRPGTGYHEQYF. In DNA form, the CDR3 reads TGTGCCAGCAGCTTAAATCGCCCCGGGACAGGGTACCACGAGCAGTACTTC.

The V and J genes are TRBV7-8 and TRBJ1-1, with TRBD1 matching over 7 bases. The CDR3 runs to 15 residues. V was clipped by 6 bases and J by 0 bases; unmatched bases: 7. Germline-derived CDR1 and CDR2 are SGHVS and FQNEAQ. CDR3 DNA: TGTGCCAGCAGGTCCACAGGGGATATGAACACTGAAGCTTTCTTT. Residues: CASRSTGDMNTEAFF. Full variable domain (rest looked up from reference TRBV7-8 and TRBJ1-1): GAGVSQSPRYKVAKRGQDVALRCDPISGHVSLFWYQQALGQGPEFLTYFQNEAQLDKSGLPSDRFFAERPEGSVSTLKIQRTQQEDSAVYLCASRSTGDMNTEAFFGQGTRLTVV.

This clone was recorded a few times. This chain links TRBV29-1 with TRBJ1-5, with 8 bases identical to TRBD1. V dropped 1 base and J dropped 0; count of bases not matched to a gene: 8. From germline, CDR1 is SQVTM and CDR2 ANQGSEA. The CDR3 is 17 residues long. CDR3 sequence (DNA): TGCAGCGTTGAAGGAGAGGACAGGGTCTATAGCAATCAGCCCCAGCATTTT. Amino acids: CSVEGEDRVYSNQPQHF.

The V call is TRBV10-3, the J call TRBJ2-7, with 8 bases lining up with TRBD2. V trimming: 4 bases; J trimming: 7 bases; junction bases outside the gene matches: 9. Germline loops: CDR1 ENHRY, CDR2 SYGVKD. The CDR3 extends over 14 amino acids. This CDR3 is CAISGGLAGGEQYF. CDR3 DNA: TGTGCCATCAGTGGAGGACTAGCCGGAGGAGAGCAGTACTTC.

V gene TRBV4-3 combines with J gene TRBJ2-7, with TRBD1 as a possible D gene (6 bases). V was clipped by 0 bases and J by 0 bases, with 18 bases between them. This CDR3 has 18 residues. Germline-derived CDR1 and CDR2 are LGHNA and YSLEER. The CDR3 DNA reads as TGCGCCAGCAGCCAAGAGCGAGGTTCGGCAGGGGACTCCTACGAGCAGTACTTC. Translation gives CASSQERGSAGDSYEQYF.

Concerning this clone: A junction boundary mismatches the germline segment, possibly from a read error. The rearrangement joins TRBV7-3 to TRBJ2-2, with a possible D match to TRBD2 (5 bases). The germline V gene encodes CDR1 SGHTA and CDR2 FQGTGA. The CDR3 loop spans 15 amino acids. CDR3 coding DNA: TGTGCCAGCAGCTTAAATGCGGAGAACACCGGGGAGCCGTTTTTT. It codes for CASSLNAENTGEPFF. The variable domain in full, completed from reference TRBV7-3 and TRBJ2-2, reads GAGVSQTPSNKVTEKGKYVELRCDPISGHTALYWYRQSLGQGPEFLIYFQGTGAADDSGLPNDRFFAVRPEGSVSTLKIQRTERGDSAVYLCASSLNAENTGEPFFGEGSRLTVL.

The J gene is TRBJ1-5, the V gene TRBV5-6; no clear D. The CDR3 sequence is 13 residues long. Trimming left V 1 base short and J 7 bases short, with 9 bases between. Germline loops: CDR1 SGHDT, CDR2 YYEEEE. CDR3 loop: CASSLSSSQPQHF. CDR3 sequence (DNA): TGTGCCAGCAGCTTGAGCTCTTCACAGCCCCAGCATTTT.

This clone was seen only once. This chain connects TRBV2 to TRBJ1-4, with 8 bases matching TRBD1. J was trimmed by 4 bases and V by 5 bases; bases with no gene match: 6. CDR1 and CDR2 from the germline V gene are SNHLY and FYNNEI. The CDR3 covers 15 residues. CDR3 nucleotides: TGTGCCAGCAGTCAGGGGGCGCAGGGTAATGAAAAACTGTTTTTT. Protein product: CASSQGAQGNEKLFF.

The table lists this clone with a few counts. The V gene is TRBV5-6, the J gene TRBJ2-5; unclear D gene. CDR3 length equals 11 residues. The ends were cut back, 2 bases at V and 4 bases at J, with 3 bases in the middle. Germline V lookup: CDR1 SGHDT, CDR2 YYEEEE. The CDR3 reads CASSLAETQYF. CDR3 sequence (DNA): TGTGCCAGCAGCTTAGCAGAGACCCAGTACTTC.